What follows are 6 T cell receptor beta chains derived from one specimen sequenced in a study of neoadjuvant anti-PD-1 for oral cavity cancer. Profiling relied on immunoSEQ multiplex PCR, and the TCRdb table lists in-frame clones only, not all of them. Among about 79,000 clones listed, 83% were seen once. The source was PBMCs, collected before nivolumab (anti-PD-1) treatment. These receptors were collected from a person aged 35 to 85 with oral cavity squamous cell carcinoma.

The V gene is TRBV25-1, the J gene TRBJ1-2; D is possibly TRBD1 (5 bases). The CDR3 totals 12 residues. V lost 4 bases and J 8 bases, leaving 11 bases between the germline ends. Germline V gene data show CDR1 as MGHDK and CDR2 as SYGVNS. CDR3 residues: CASSAGTGGYTF. The CDR3 DNA is TGTGCCAGCAGTGCGGGGACGGGGGGCTACACCTTC.

This chain uses TRBV15 with TRBJ1-5; 7 bases match TRBD1. The V gene's germline CDR1 is LNHNV and CDR2 YYDKDF (reference sequence). Trimming removed 1 base from V and 3 bases from J; junction bases left unmatched: 3. This CDR3 has 15 residues. In nucleotides, the CDR3 is TGTGCCACCAGCAGAGGGGGACAGTTCAATCAGCCCCAGCATTTT. Amino acids: CATSRGGQFNQPQHF.

The chain combines TRBV28 with TRBJ2-5; D unclear. V was trimmed by 4 bases and J by 1 base, leaving 4 bases between them. Germline V gives CDR1 MDHEN, CDR2 SYDVKM. The CDR3 is 12 residues long. The CDR3 loop reads CASSSVQETQYF. CDR3 DNA sequence: TGTGCCAGCAGTTCGGTCCAAGAGACCCAGTACTTC.

This clone was seen more than once but under ten times. J is TRBJ1-5 and V is TRBV2, with unresolved D. The CDR3 is 14 residues long. V lost 7 bases and J 4 bases, leaving 14 bases between the germline ends. Germline assignment: CDR1 SNHLY and CDR2 FYNNEI. CDR3 DNA sequence: TGTGCCAGCAACCCGGGATATCCGAATCAGCCCCAGCATTTT. The encoded protein is CASNPGYPNQPQHF. Complete variable domain (other parts from reference TRBV2 and TRBJ1-5): EPEVTQTPSHQVTQMGQEVILRCVPISNHLYFYWYRQILGQKVEFLVSFYNNEISEKSEIFDDQFSVERPDGSNFTLKIRSTKLEDSAMYFCASNPGYPNQPQHFGDGTRLSIL.

CDR3 sequence reads: CASRQGVNTEAFF. CDR3 coding DNA: TGTGCCAGCCGACAGGGGGTGAACACTGAAGCTTTCTTT. The rearrangement links TRBV18 to TRBJ1-1; 9 nucleotides align to TRBD1. The CDR3 runs 13 residues. V trimming: 8 bases; J trimming: 0 bases; junction bases outside the gene matches: 1. Germline values: CDR1 KGHSH, CDR2 LQKENI.

This chain links TRBV10-3 with TRBJ2-1; D not certain. Germline-derived CDR1 and CDR2 are ENHRY and SYGVKD. V was shortened by 2 bases and J by 7 bases, with 9 bases between the two germline ends. CDR3 length equals 13 residues. The CDR3 loop reads CAISEANNNEQFF. CDR3 sequence (DNA): TGTGCCATCAGTGAGGCCAATAATAATGAGCAGTTCTTC.